The present T cell receptor beta chain was sequenced within a study of blood T cell repertoires in COVID-19. Whole-study context: Some COVID-19 samples were acute and others convalescent; all came from the United States, Italy and Spain.

Generated by immunoSEQ multiplex PCR, the TCRdb table keeps only in-frame clones and is missing some. The data hold under 200,000 clones, with roughly 90% observed a single time. Trimming shortened V by 6 bases and J by 3 bases, and 11 bases separated the two germline ends. The CDR3 totals 13 residues. Germline CDR1 is MNHEY and CDR2 is SVGAGI. The gene calls are TRBV6-5 and TRBJ1-2, with a tentative D call TRBD1 (6 bases). This TCR was sampled from a man aged 50 or older with acute or convalescent COVID-19. Sequencing used peripheral blood. The CDR3 DNA reads as TGTGCCAGCAGACCCGGACAGCACTATGGCTACACCTTC. Translated, it gives CASRPGQHYGYTF.